This entry concerns a single TCR beta chain. Its antigen remains unidentified. The record originates from a study of T cell responses to AZD1222 COVID-19 vaccine. Study context: Second-dose schedules of about 4 or about 12 weeks were combined.

TCRdb's copy holds only in-frame clones and misses some; the assay was immunoSEQ multiplex PCR. The sample contains about 130,000 clones, around 92% of which appear only once. The CDR3 loop spans 13 amino acids. From germline, CDR1 is MNHEY and CDR2 SVGAGI. Trimming took 8 bases from V and 2 from J, leaving 12 bases between them. Study results and caveats: Per reports, nearly half of all spike-specific TCRs target regions that are unmutated in variants. Mapped onto spike, vaccine-associated CD4 TCRs spanned it and were dominant at 160-218 and 743-854. Baseline seropositives among AZD1222 recipients totaled only 5 or 6.

This material consisted of peripheral blood, taken on day 0 of AZD1222 vaccination. This chain joins TRBV6-5 and TRBJ2-5; possible D gene TRBD2, 5 bases. This clonotype was obtained from an adult in good health. Here the CDR3 DNA reads TGTGCCAGCGCGGGCAGTCTACAAGAGACCCAGTACTTC. Amino acid sequence: CASAGSLQETQYF.